This paragraph reports one T cell receptor (beta chain). The antigen is not known. The sample is drawn from a study of tumor-infiltrating lymphocytes in primary liver carcinoma. Study details: Samples yielded about 3.65 to 8 million productive TCRbeta reads, similar across tissue types. Study-level points and caveats: Tumor region pairs overlapped more than did tumor-adjacent and tumor-blood pairs.

Total RNA amounting to 500 ng was the source from which TCR beta cDNA was made with a constant-region primer. ARM-PCR was slightly modified, and three nested multiplex PCR rounds with it gave rise to the TCR beta libraries. In the first two PCR rounds, TRBV1-TRBV30 forward primers were paired with a C-beta reverse primer, and each round lasted 10 cycles. TCRdb reanalysed the multiplex PCR reads using MiXCR and keeps one entry per CDR3 protein. The table lists over 100,000 distinct CDR3 sequences, around two thirds of them singletons. The roughly 19-32 mg bulk tissue piece was not sorted before simultaneous RNA and DNA extraction. V was pared by 1 base and J by 12 bases, with 16 bases between. CDR3 size: 13 residues. The germline CDR1 and CDR2 sequences are LGHNA and YNFKEQ.

Specimen: tumor-adjacent normal liver tissue. This TCR derives from a woman aged 60-75 years with primary liver carcinoma and hepatitis B virus infection. This chain connects TRBV4-2 to TRBJ2-7; D may be TRBD1 or TRBD2 (5 bases each). The CDR3 DNA reads as TGTGCCAGCAGCCAAGGGGCTCGGGGCGAGTGGTACTTC. Translating it yields CASSQGARGEWYF.